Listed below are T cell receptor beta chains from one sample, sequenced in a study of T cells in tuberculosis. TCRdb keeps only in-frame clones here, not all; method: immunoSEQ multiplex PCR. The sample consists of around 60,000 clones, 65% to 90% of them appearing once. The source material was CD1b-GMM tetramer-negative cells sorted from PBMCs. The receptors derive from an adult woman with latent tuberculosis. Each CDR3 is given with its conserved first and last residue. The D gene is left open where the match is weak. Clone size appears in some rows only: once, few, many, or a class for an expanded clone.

CDR3 DNA: TGTGCCAGCAGCTTGTACTTAAGCACAGATACGCAGTATTTT; CDR3 protein: CASSLYLSTDTQYF; V gene: TRBV5-4; J gene: TRBJ2-3; clone size: NA; D gene: NA
CDR3 DNA: TGTGCCAGCAGCTTAAACCCGGGGGGGGGCTACACCTTC; CDR3 protein: CASSLNPGGGYTF; V gene: TRBV7-8; J gene: TRBJ1-2; clone size: NA; D gene: NA
CDR3 DNA: TGTGCCAGCGCCAGTTTAGGCGGGAAATTCTACGAGCAGTACTTC; CDR3 protein: CASASLGGKFYEQYF; V gene: TRBV28; J gene: TRBJ2-7; clone size: NA; D gene: NA
CDR3 DNA: TGTGCCAGCAGCCTAGGGACAGGGGGGGCAACCGGGGAGCTGTTTTTT; CDR3 protein: CASSLGTGGATGELFF; V gene: TRBV11-2; J gene: TRBJ2-2; clone size: NA; D gene: TRBD1
CDR3 DNA: TGTGCCAGCAGCCCCGGAAAAAAGGGGAAAGGCCCCTACAATGAGCAGTTCTTC; CDR3 protein: CASSPGKKGKGPYNEQFF; V gene: TRBV7-3; J gene: TRBJ2-1; clone size: NA; D gene: NA
CDR3 DNA: TGTGCCAGTAGGCGTATAGGAGGGGAGGAGGGCTACACCTTC; CDR3 protein: CASRRIGGEEGYTF; V gene: TRBV19; J gene: TRBJ1-2; clone size: NA; D gene: NA
CDR3 DNA: TGTGCCAGTAGACCCAGGGGCGGCCCCGGTTCACCCCTCCACTTT; CDR3 protein: CASRPRGGPGSPLHF; V gene: TRBV19; J gene: TRBJ1-6; clone size: NA; D gene: NA
CDR3 DNA: TGTGCCAGCAGTGAGGGACAGGGTATGGCTCAGCCCCAGCATTTT; CDR3 protein: CASSEGQGMAQPQHF; V gene: TRBV2; J gene: TRBJ1-5; clone size: NA; D gene: TRBD1
CDR3 DNA: TGTGCCAGCAGGACCTCCAGGGGTAACACTGAAGCTTTCTTT; CDR3 protein: CASRTSRGNTEAFF; V gene: TRBV6-5; J gene: TRBJ1-1; clone size: NA; D gene: NA
CDR3 DNA: TGTGCCAGCACGGGACAGGGTTACGATTCACCCCTCCACTTT; CDR3 protein: CASTGQGYDSPLHF; V gene: TRBV5-6; J gene: TRBJ1-6; clone size: NA; D gene: TRBD1
CDR3 DNA: TGTGCCAGCAGCCCCCATGGGAGGTCGAGGAACACCGGGGAGCTGTTTTTT; CDR3 protein: CASSPHGRSRNTGELFF; V gene: TRBV5-4; J gene: TRBJ2-2; clone size: NA; D gene: NA
CDR3 DNA: TGTGCCAGTAGTATGGGGGGGCTTATCCACGAGCAGTACTTC; CDR3 protein: CASSMGGLIHEQYF; V gene: TRBV19; J gene: TRBJ2-7; clone size: NA; D gene: NA
CDR3 DNA: TGTGCCAGCAGCTTGTCCGGCGAGCAGTACTTC; CDR3 protein: CASSLSGEQYF; V gene: TRBV5-5; J gene: TRBJ2-7; clone size: once; D gene: NA
CDR3 DNA: TGCGCCAGCAGCCAAGAAGCTTTGAACACCGGGGAGCTGTTTTTT; CDR3 protein: CASSQEALNTGELFF; V gene: TRBV4-3; J gene: TRBJ2-2; clone size: NA; D gene: NA
CDR3 DNA: TGTGCCAGCTCACCCGAGAGGCTCGGGGAGCAGTACTTC; CDR3 protein: CASSPERLGEQYF; V gene: TRBV18; J gene: TRBJ2-7; clone size: NA; D gene: NA
CDR3 DNA: TGCAGCGTGCTCAGGGGCTATGGCTACACCTTC; CDR3 protein: CSVLRGYGYTF; V gene: TRBV29-1; J gene: TRBJ1-2; clone size: NA; D gene: NA
CDR3 DNA: TGTGCCAGCAGCGAGCAGGGTCCCCACGAGCAGTACTTC; CDR3 protein: CASSEQGPHEQYF; V gene: TRBV7-8; J gene: TRBJ2-7; clone size: few; D gene: NA
CDR3 DNA: TGTGCCAGCGTTAGGGGGACCCCCTACAATGAGCAGTTCTTC; CDR3 protein: CASVRGTPYNEQFF; V gene: TRBV27; J gene: TRBJ2-1; clone size: NA; D gene: NA
CDR3 DNA: TGTGCCAGCTCACCAACTTGGGGGGAAGGCTACACCTTC; CDR3 protein: CASSPTWGEGYTF; V gene: TRBV18; J gene: TRBJ1-2; clone size: NA; D gene: NA
CDR3 DNA: TGTGCCACCAGCAGAGGCAGGGCCTGGATAAACACCGGGGAGCTGTTTTTT; CDR3 protein: CATSRGRAWINTGELFF; V gene: TRBV15; J gene: TRBJ2-2; clone size: NA; D gene: NA
CDR3 DNA: TGTGCCAGCAGCTTCGAAATGCTTAGGACAGGGGTGTGGACAGATACGCAGTATTTT; CDR3 protein: CASSFEMLRTGVWTDTQYF; V gene: TRBV7-6; J gene: TRBJ2-3; clone size: NA; D gene: TRBD1
CDR3 DNA: TGTGCCAGCAGCTCTGGGGCCTTCTGGGAGACCCAGTACTTC; CDR3 protein: CASSSGAFWETQYF; V gene: TRBV11-2; J gene: TRBJ2-5; clone size: NA; D gene: NA
CDR3 DNA: TGTGCCAGCAGTGAATCCCGGGACAGGGTTTGGGAAGAAACTAATGAAAAACTGTTTTTT; CDR3 protein: CASSESRDRVWEETNEKLFF; V gene: TRBV2; J gene: TRBJ1-4; clone size: NA; D gene: TRBD1
CDR3 DNA: TGTGCTCTACGACCGGAGGTGGACACTGAAGCTTTCTTT; CDR3 protein: CALRPEVDTEAFF; V gene: TRBV10-3; J gene: TRBJ1-1; clone size: NA; D gene: NA
CDR3 DNA: TGCGCCAGCAGCTCTAGCGGGGGGGCCTCAGAGACCCAGTACTTC; CDR3 protein: CASSSSGGASETQYF; V gene: TRBV5-1; J gene: TRBJ2-5; clone size: NA; D gene: TRBD2
CDR3 DNA: TGTGCCAGCGTACAGGGGGCTCCGATCTACAATGAGCAGTTCTTC; CDR3 protein: CASVQGAPIYNEQFF; V gene: TRBV7-9; J gene: TRBJ2-1; clone size: NA; D gene: TRBD1
CDR3 DNA: TGTGCCAGCAGCAGGGACAGCCTTAATGAAAAACTGTTTTTT; CDR3 protein: CASSRDSLNEKLFF; V gene: TRBV7-9; J gene: TRBJ1-4; clone size: NA; D gene: TRBD1
CDR3 DNA: TGTGCCAGCAGTTCTCCAGCGTACAATGAGCAGTTCTTC; CDR3 protein: CASSSPAYNEQFF; V gene: TRBV6-5; J gene: TRBJ2-1; clone size: once; D gene: NA
CDR3 DNA: TGTGCCAGCAGCTTAGAGTCTAGCGCCCACAATGAGCAGTTCTTC; CDR3 protein: CASSLESSAHNEQFF; V gene: TRBV7-2; J gene: TRBJ2-1; clone size: NA; D gene: NA
CDR3 DNA: TGTGCCAGCTCACCGGGGACAGGGGGCAGTGGCTACACCTTC; CDR3 protein: CASSPGTGGSGYTF; V gene: TRBV18; J gene: TRBJ1-2; clone size: NA; D gene: TRBD1
CDR3 DNA: TGCGCCAGCAGCCAAGAGAGAAAGAGCGCCTATGGCTACACCTTC; CDR3 protein: CASSQERKSAYGYTF; V gene: TRBV4-3; J gene: TRBJ1-2; clone size: NA; D gene: NA
CDR3 DNA: TGTGCCAGTAGCGGGAGCTCCTACGAGCAGTACTTC; CDR3 protein: CASSGSSYEQYF; V gene: TRBV6-6; J gene: TRBJ2-7; clone size: NA; D gene: TRBD2
CDR3 DNA: TGCAGCGTTGGGGAAGGGAGCGGCTACACCTTC; CDR3 protein: CSVGEGSGYTF; V gene: TRBV29-1; J gene: TRBJ1-2; clone size: once; D gene: NA
CDR3 DNA: TGTGCCAGCAGCCTGATCGACAGTAGGGAGACCCAGTACTTC; CDR3 protein: CASSLIDSRETQYF; V gene: TRBV5-8; J gene: TRBJ2-5; clone size: NA; D gene: NA
CDR3 DNA: TGTGCTAGTGGCGTACCCCGGACCAGCGGGAACTCCTACGAGCAGTACTTC; CDR3 protein: CASGVPRTSGNSYEQYF; V gene: TRBV12-5; J gene: TRBJ2-7; clone size: NA; D gene: TRBD2
CDR3 DNA: TGTGCCACCAGCAGAGATAATCTAGCGGGTATGGCAGAGCAGTACTTC; CDR3 protein: CATSRDNLAGMAEQYF; V gene: TRBV15; J gene: TRBJ2-7; clone size: NA; D gene: TRBD2
CDR3 DNA: TGTGCCAGCAGCCCAACAGGGGGCGAAGAGACCCAGTACTTC; CDR3 protein: CASSPTGGEETQYF; V gene: TRBV5-4; J gene: TRBJ2-5; clone size: NA; D gene: TRBD1
CDR3 DNA: TGTGCCAGCAGCGAAGAGCCCTCTGGAAACACCATATATTTT; CDR3 protein: CASSEEPSGNTIYF; V gene: TRBV9; J gene: TRBJ1-3; clone size: NA; D gene: NA
CDR3 DNA: TGTGCCAGCTCCTCCTTAGCGGGAGGGCCGGGCGAGCAGTACTTC; CDR3 protein: CASSSLAGGPGEQYF; V gene: TRBV11-2; J gene: TRBJ2-7; clone size: NA; D gene: TRBD2
CDR3 DNA: TGTGCCACCGGGACAGGTGGCGTAAGGGCTCATGGCTACACCTTC; CDR3 protein: CATGTGGVRAHGYTF; V gene: TRBV7-3; J gene: TRBJ1-2; clone size: NA; D gene: TRBD1
CDR3 DNA: TGTGCCAGCAGTGAATATAAAGGGGCCTCCGGGGAAAAACTGTTTTTT; CDR3 protein: CASSEYKGASGEKLFF; V gene: TRBV25-1; J gene: TRBJ1-4; clone size: few; D gene: NA
CDR3 DNA: TGTGCCTGGAGTGTTCCGGGATTCAATTCACCCCTCCACTTT; CDR3 protein: CAWSVPGFNSPLHF; V gene: TRBV30; J gene: TRBJ1-6; clone size: NA; D gene: NA
CDR3 DNA: TGTGCCAGCAGTTTAAACGGGGGTTACGAGCAGTACTTC; CDR3 protein: CASSLNGGYEQYF; V gene: TRBV27; J gene: TRBJ2-7; clone size: NA; D gene: NA
CDR3 DNA: TGTGCCAGCAGCGCAGGGATGAACACTGAAGCCTTCTTT; CDR3 protein: CASSAGMNTEAFF; V gene: TRBV7-9; J gene: TRBJ1-1; clone size: NA; D gene: NA
CDR3 DNA: TGTGCCAGCAGTCTCCTCGCAGGGGGTACCGGGGAGCTGTTTTTT; CDR3 protein: CASSLLAGGTGELFF; V gene: TRBV28; J gene: TRBJ2-2; clone size: NA; D gene: TRBD1
CDR3 DNA: TGTGCCAGCAGCTCCCCCCGGGACAGGGGTCCTGGGGCCAACGTCCTGACTTTC; CDR3 protein: CASSSPRDRGPGANVLTF; V gene: TRBV11-2; J gene: TRBJ2-6; clone size: NA; D gene: TRBD1
CDR3 DNA: TGTGCCAGCAGCTTGGCCTTAACGCCTAGCTCCTACGAGCAGTACTTC; CDR3 protein: CASSLALTPSSYEQYF; V gene: TRBV5-5; J gene: TRBJ2-7; clone size: NA; D gene: NA
CDR3 DNA: TGTGCCAGCACCTTTCAGGGGGCAGGGACATCCGAGCAGTACTTC; CDR3 protein: CASTFQGAGTSEQYF; V gene: TRBV2; J gene: TRBJ2-7; clone size: NA; D gene: TRBD1
CDR3 DNA: TGTGCCAGTAGTATCCTCGGGGGGCCAGCCAAAAACATTCAGTACTTC; CDR3 protein: CASSILGGPAKNIQYF; V gene: TRBV19; J gene: TRBJ2-4; clone size: NA; D gene: NA
CDR3 DNA: TGTGCCAGCAGTGAGCAACCTTCAAGCCTTCCGGGACTAGCAACCTACGAGCAGTACTTC; CDR3 protein: CASSEQPSSLPGLATYEQYF; V gene: TRBV6-1; J gene: TRBJ2-7; clone size: NA; D gene: TRBD2
CDR3 DNA: TGTGCCAGCACCCCCACCGGGGGGAGGGCCCCCGGGGAGCTGTTTTTT; CDR3 protein: CASTPTGGRAPGELFF; V gene: TRBV7-1; J gene: TRBJ2-2; clone size: NA; D gene: TRBD2
CDR3 DNA: TGTGCCAGTAGCCATCCGGCGGGGGAGGCAGATACGCAGTATTTT; CDR3 protein: CASSHPAGEADTQYF; V gene: TRBV19; J gene: TRBJ2-3; clone size: NA; D gene: TRBD2
CDR3 DNA: TGTGCCAGCAGCGTAGAAGGAGGGTTTACCACTGAAGCTTTCTTT; CDR3 protein: CASSVEGGFTTEAFF; V gene: TRBV9; J gene: TRBJ1-1; clone size: NA; D gene: NA
CDR3 DNA: TGTGCCAGCAGTCCGGGGGGCCGGTCAGATACGCAGTATTTT; CDR3 protein: CASSPGGRSDTQYF; V gene: TRBV7-3; J gene: TRBJ2-3; clone size: NA; D gene: NA
CDR3 DNA: TGTGCCAGCTCTCCCGGGGTCAGCAATCAGCCCCAGCATTTT; CDR3 protein: CASSPGVSNQPQHF; V gene: TRBV18; J gene: TRBJ1-5; clone size: NA; D gene: NA